This TCR beta chain was sequenced in a study of cytomegalovirus exposure and HLA in healthy donors. There are 15 residues in the CDR3. CDR1 and CDR2 from the germline V gene are GTSNPN and SVGIG (reference sequence). V lost 4 bases, J lost 0 bases, and 13 bases lay in between. This clone was seen only a few times. The repertoire was sequenced with immunoSEQ multiplex PCR; TCRdb's copy has only in-frame clones and lacks some. The sample lists about 89,000 clones; approximately 88% were seen once. The chain recombines TRBV30 with TRBJ1-5; tentatively, D is TRBD1 (6 bases). Material for sequencing was PBMCs. This sequence was found in a woman aged 18-29 years in good health and CMV-seropositive. The CDR3 DNA is TGTGCCTGGAAGGGGGGAGGGGTTAGCAATCAGCCCCAGCATTTT. This gives the protein CAWKGGGVSNQPQHF.